These 31 T cell receptor beta chains share one sample of origin, sequenced in a study of cytotoxic CD8 clonotypes in ibrutinib-treated CLL. Produced via immunoSEQ multiplex PCR; TCRdb's table is partial and in-frame only. Of about 130,000 clones listed, over 60% were seen once; the top ten hold 13%. The source was PBMCs, collected after 12 months of ibrutinib treatment. Receptor source: a human donor with chronic lymphocytic leukemia.

The chain employs TRBV7-8 and TRBJ1-4, with TRBD1 matching over 12 bases. Germline CDR1 reads SGHVS; CDR2 reads FQNEAQ. J gave up 6 bases and V 5 bases, and 7 bases lay outside the gene matches. The CDR3 has 16 residues. CDR3 in DNA: TGTGCCAGCAGCCAGGGGACAGGGGGCGCCCATGAAAAACTGTTTTTT. Protein: CASSQGTGGAHEKLFF.

The J gene is TRBJ2-1, the V gene TRBV28; D is ambiguous. The CDR3 is made up of 14 amino acids. Between the trimmed V and J ends, which lost 4 bases and 0 bases, there was a span of 7 bases. Germline V gene sequence: CDR1 MDHEN, CDR2 SYDVKM. In nucleotides, the CDR3 is TGTGCCAGCAGTTCGCTACTCTCCTACAATGAGCAGTTCTTC. This translates into CASSSLLSYNEQFF.

The rearrangement uses TRBV10-3 and TRBJ1-1; no firm D call. The CDR3 sequence is 13 residues long. Germline assignment: CDR1 ENHRY and CDR2 SYGVKD. Trimming cost V 0 bases and J 10 bases, with 12 bases left between them. The DNA for the CDR3 is TGTGCCATCAGTGAGTCTTTCAAATCGAGAGCTTTCTTT. Residues: CAISESFKSRAFF.

The chain has TRBV29-1 and TRBJ2-7; maybe TRBD1 (7 bases). This CDR3 is 19 amino acids long. Germline V lookup: CDR1 SQVTM, CDR2 ANQGSEA. The V and J ends lost 0 bases and 3 bases respectively, with 27 bases between them. CDR3 nucleotides: TGCAGCGTTGAAGACCGAGGGGGCGTGGGCGGGATTGATGACTACGAGCAGTACTTC. Its protein product is CSVEDRGGVGGIDDYEQYF.

This clone appeared a few times. The rearrangement uses TRBV10-3 and TRBJ1-1, with D maybe TRBD1 (6 bases). V was pared by 2 bases and J by 10 bases, with 11 bases between. CDR3 length: 12 residues. From germline, CDR1 is ENHRY and CDR2 SYGVKD. CDR3 in DNA: TGTGCCATCAGTGAGGGGACATACAGAGCTTTCTTT. Its translation: CAISEGTYRAFF.

This sequence joins TRBV7-3 and TRBJ2-1; D is perhaps TRBD1 (6 bases). CDR1 is SGHTA, CDR2 FQGTGA, per germline. Trimming removed 5 bases at V and 7 bases at J, with 21 bases between. The CDR3 consists of 16 residues. The CDR3 nucleotides are TGTGCCAGCAGCACCCCTCCGGGACACCTAGGGAATGAGCAGTTCTTC. Translated: CASSTPPGHLGNEQFF.

The rearrangement joins TRBV29-1 to TRBJ2-7; 9 bases fit TRBD1. Germline V CDR1 and CDR2: SQVTM, ANQGSEA. CDR3 length equals 13 residues. V shed 5 bases and J 4 bases; nucleotides not matched to a gene: 6. Here the CDR3 reads CSVMGQGKYEQYF. The CDR3 bases are TGCAGCGTTATGGGACAGGGAAAATACGAGCAGTACTTC.

CDR3 DNA sequence: TGCGCCAGCAGCTTGGGGACAGGGGCCTACGAGCAGTACTTC. Its protein product is CASSLGTGAYEQYF. V and J are TRBV5-1 and TRBJ2-7; 9 bases agree with TRBD1. CDR3 length: 14 residues. With V trimmed by 0 bases and J by 2 bases, 0 bases remained unmatched. Germline CDR1 reads SGHRS; CDR2 reads YFSETQ.

A few counts support this clone. V gene TRBV6-5 combines with J gene TRBJ2-5; D remains ambiguous. Germline CDR1 reads MNHEY; CDR2 reads SVGAGI. This CDR3 comprises 14 residues. V was pared by 6 bases and J by 5 bases, with 16 bases between. The CDR3 DNA reads as TGTGCCAGCAGCCCCGACAAGGCTCCGGAGACCCAGTACTTC. It yields the protein CASSPDKAPETQYF.

This clone was seen a handful of times. The V and J genes are TRBV9 and TRBJ2-2; perhaps TRBD1 as D (6 bases). Germline assignment: CDR1 SGDLS and CDR2 YYNGEE. The CDR3 is made up of 15 amino acids. Trimming removed 3 bases from V and 6 bases from J, with 15 bases in between. CDR3 residues: CASSALTGPPGELFF. Here the CDR3 DNA reads TGTGCCAGCAGCGCCCTCACAGGGCCCCCCGGGGAGCTGTTTTTT.

The V call is TRBV10-3, the J call TRBJ1-2; perhaps TRBD1 as D (5 bases). Trimming cost V 5 bases and J 0 bases, with 10 bases left between them. Looked up from germline, CDR1 is ENHRY and CDR2 is SYGVKD. The CDR3 runs 14 residues. The CDR3: CAISLDNSNYGYTF. CDR3 DNA: TGTGCCATCAGTCTGGACAACTCTAACTATGGCTACACCTTC.

In this sample, this clone turned up once. J is TRBJ2-1 and V is TRBV6-4; D gene unclear. V was clipped by 0 bases and J by 6 bases, with 6 bases between them. There are 13 residues in the CDR3. Looked up from germline, CDR1 is MRHNA and CDR2 is SNTAGT. The CDR3 sequence is CASSDSKSNEQFF. For the CDR3, the DNA is TGTGCCAGCAGTGACTCGAAAAGCAATGAGCAGTTCTTC.

The chain links TRBV7-8 to TRBJ2-5; a possible D gene is TRBD2 (6 bases). With 1 base removed from V and 4 bases from J, the gap between germline ends came to 13 bases. The CDR3 is 15 residues long. Germline assignment: CDR1 SGHVS and CDR2 FQNEAQ. The DNA for the CDR3 is TGTGCCAGCAGCTTAGTGTCGGGAGTAGGAGAGACCCAGTACTTC. This gives the protein CASSLVSGVGETQYF.

CDR3: CATSREGRRGNIQYF. In DNA form, the CDR3 reads TGTGCCACCAGCAGAGAAGGGCGTCGGGGAAACATTCAGTACTTC. The chain uses TRBV15 and TRBJ2-4, with D perhaps matching TRBD2 (5 bases). Germline-derived CDR1 and CDR2 are LNHNV and YYDKDF (reference sequence). This CDR3 contains 15 residues. Trimming stripped 0 bases from V and 6 bases from J, with 12 bases between.

The count of this clone is one. The rearrangement joins TRBV21-1 to TRBJ1-5; TRBD1 is the table's D call, not checked against the DNA. TRBV21-1 is a pseudogene locus. This CDR3 has 21 amino acids. CDR3 nucleotide sequence: TGTGCCAGCAGCAAAGGGACACGTTTTGGTACAGATCCTTATAGCAATCAGCCCCAGCATTTT. It encodes CASSKGTRFGTDPYSNQPQHF.

The rearrangement links TRBV5-1 to TRBJ2-1; TRBD1 matches at 7 bases. CDR3 length: 13 residues. Germline V lookup: CDR1 SGHRS, CDR2 YFSETQ. J lost 6 bases, V lost 4 bases, and 4 bases had no gene match. The DNA for the CDR3 is TGCGCCAGCAGCAGGGACAGCTTCAATGAGCAGTTCTTC. This gives the protein CASSRDSFNEQFF.

The rearrangement joins TRBV9 to TRBJ2-2; no reliable D call. Germline CDR1 reads SGDLS; CDR2 reads YYNGEE. The CDR3 is made up of 15 amino acids. The V end was cut by 4 bases, the J end by 4 bases, with 14 bases between. The CDR3 bases are TGTGCCAGCAGCCCTGGGGTGAAGTCCACCGGGGAGCTGTTTTTT. Translating gives CASSPGVKSTGELFF. The entire variable domain, with the rest obtained from reference TRBV9 and TRBJ2-2, is as follows: DSGVTQTPKHLITATGQRVTLRCSPRSGDLSVYWYQQSLDQGLQFLIQYYNGEERAKGNILERFSAQQFPDLHSELNLSSLELGDSALYFCASSPGVKSTGELFFGEGSRLTVL.

There are a few counts of this clone. This chain joins TRBV5-1 and TRBJ2-7; D is unresolved. Germline V CDR1 and CDR2: SGHRS, YFSETQ. The germline V and J ends were trimmed by 1 base and 2 bases, with 4 bases remaining between them. The CDR3 is made up of 12 amino acids. The CDR3 protein is CASSLRPYEQYF. The CDR3 DNA is TGCGCCAGCAGCTTGCGGCCCTACGAGCAGTACTTC.

This clone has only a few counts. The V gene is TRBV7-9, the J gene TRBJ1-3, with a weak D call TRBD1 (6 bases). Per the germline V gene, CDR1 is SEHNR and CDR2 is FQNEAQ (reference sequence). V dropped 3 bases and J dropped 5 bases, with 8 bases sitting between them. The CDR3 is 13 residues long. The CDR3, as DNA: TGTGCCAGCAGCTTTTGGGGGCGAAACACCATATATTTT. Its protein is CASSFWGRNTIYF.

The chain uses TRBV4-3 and TRBJ2-1, with 10 bases that match TRBD2. The CDR3 has 16 residues. Germline-derived CDR1 and CDR2 are LGHNA and YSLEER. Trimming took 3 bases from V and 1 from J; bases not matched to a gene: 3. In nucleotides, the CDR3 is TGCGCCAGCAGCCACCTAGCGGGAGTATCCTACAATGAGCAGTTCTTC. It specifies CASSHLAGVSYNEQFF.

The chain employs TRBV9 and TRBJ2-1; no reliable D call. The V gene lost 2 bases and the J gene lost 2 bases, with 8 bases spanning the gap. The CDR3 has 14 residues. CDR1 is SGDLS and CDR2 is YYNGEE in the germline V gene. The CDR3 nucleotides read TGTGCCAGCAGCGTGGTGGAAACCTACAATGAGCAGTTCTTC. Protein: CASSVVETYNEQFF.

This chain connects TRBV6-1 to TRBJ2-7, with 7 bases lining up with TRBD1. The germline CDR1 and CDR2 sequences are MNHNS and SASEGT. Unmatched junction bases numbered 16, after V lost 2 bases and J lost 12 bases. CDR3 length equals 15 residues. The CDR3 coding sequence is TGTGCCAGCAGTGAACCTGGACAGGCGTGGGTGCATCGGTACTTC. Residues: CASSEPGQAWVHRYF.

The chain joins TRBV7-9 to TRBJ1-5; 8 bases are a match to TRBD1. The CDR3 has 16 amino acids. V shed 0 bases, J shed 6 bases, and the junction held 7 bases outside the gene matches. Germline CDR1 reads SEHNR; CDR2 reads FQNEAQ (reference sequence). The CDR3 DNA reads TGTGCCAGCAGCTTAGCTTTACAGGGGGGACCTCAGCCCCAGCATTTT. Translating it yields CASSLALQGGPQPQHF. Looking up the rest from reference TRBV7-9 and TRBJ1-5 gives the full variable domain: DTGVSQNPRHKITKRGQNVTFRCDPISEHNRLYWYRQTLGQGPEFLTYFQNEAQLEKSRLLSDRFSAERPKGSFSTLEIQRTEQGDSAMYLCASSLALQGGPQPQHFGDGTRLSIL.

The chain has TRBV7-8 and TRBJ1-4; D is perhaps TRBD1 (5 bases). Trimming stripped 3 bases from V and 7 bases from J, with 15 bases between. This CDR3 has 15 residues. Germline-derived CDR1 and CDR2 are SGHVS and FQNEAQ. Written as DNA, the CDR3 is TGTGCCAGCAGCTTTCTTGACGGGGCCAGTGAAAAACTGTTTTTT. The encoded protein is CASSFLDGASEKLFF.

The gene calls are TRBV7-9 and TRBJ2-2; D ambiguous. The CDR3 covers 14 residues. Trimming shortened V by 1 base and J by 0 bases, and 3 bases separated the two germline ends. Germline V gene data show CDR1 as SEHNR and CDR2 as FQNEAQ (reference sequence). The DNA of the CDR3 is TGTGCCAGCAGCTTAGTCGCGAACACCGGGGAGCTGTTTTTT. It encodes CASSLVANTGELFF.

This clone was observed a few times. The V gene is TRBV18, the J gene TRBJ2-4, with a weak D call TRBD1 (6 bases). Germline CDR1 and CDR2: KGHSH and LQKENI. The CDR3 sequence is 16 residues long. V shed 2 bases and J shed 1 base, with 12 bases lying between them. CDR3 coding DNA: TGTGCCAGCTCACCATTCGGACAGCTGGCCAAAAACATTCAGTACTTC. This sequence encodes CASSPFGQLAKNIQYF.

V is TRBV4-3 and J is TRBJ2-1, with D perhaps TRBD1 or TRBD2 (5 bases each). The V gene lost 4 bases and the J gene lost 5 bases, with 12 bases spanning the gap. CDR3 length equals 14 residues. Germline assignment: CDR1 LGHNA and CDR2 YSLEER. Here the CDR3 reads CASSRGRENNEQFF. The CDR3 DNA follows: TGCGCCAGCAGCCGGGGACGGGAAAACAATGAGCAGTTCTTC.

This sequence joins TRBV18 and TRBJ2-2; 14 bases are a match to TRBD2. There are 15 residues in the CDR3. The ends lost 3 bases at V and 6 bases at J; junction bases unmatched: 0. Germline V gene sequence: CDR1 KGHSH, CDR2 LQKENI. CDR3 DNA: TGTGCCAGCTCACCGGGACTAGCGGGAGCCGGGGAGCTGTTTTTT. Amino acid sequence: CASSPGLAGAGELFF.

V is TRBV14 and J is TRBJ2-1; the match to TRBD2 covers 12 bases. Unmatched junction bases numbered 2, after V lost 1 base and J lost 7 bases. Germline lookup yields CDR1 SGHDN and CDR2 FVKESK. This CDR3 spans 15 amino acids. The CDR3, as DNA: TGTGCCAGCAGCCAAGCTAGCGGGAGGGTAAATGAGCAGTTCTTC. Protein sequence: CASSQASGRVNEQFF.

J is TRBJ1-1 and V is TRBV30; D unclear. V shed 3 bases and J shed 0 bases, with 5 bases lying between them. The CDR3 length is 12 residues. Per germline, CDR1 GTSNPN and CDR2 SVGIG (reference sequence). The CDR3 nucleotides are TGTGCCTGGAGACCGGTGAACACTGAAGCTTTCTTT. This translates into CAWRPVNTEAFF.

The chain links TRBV5-1 to TRBJ2-7; TRBD1 agrees at 7 bases. The CDR3 extends over 15 amino acids. Per the germline V gene, CDR1 is SGHRS and CDR2 is YFSETQ. Unmatched junction bases numbered 12, after V lost 5 bases and J lost 4 bases. As DNA, the CDR3 is TGCGCCAGCAGTTCAGGTCCGGGACAGAGTTACGAGCAGTACTTC. Residues: CASSSGPGQSYEQYF.